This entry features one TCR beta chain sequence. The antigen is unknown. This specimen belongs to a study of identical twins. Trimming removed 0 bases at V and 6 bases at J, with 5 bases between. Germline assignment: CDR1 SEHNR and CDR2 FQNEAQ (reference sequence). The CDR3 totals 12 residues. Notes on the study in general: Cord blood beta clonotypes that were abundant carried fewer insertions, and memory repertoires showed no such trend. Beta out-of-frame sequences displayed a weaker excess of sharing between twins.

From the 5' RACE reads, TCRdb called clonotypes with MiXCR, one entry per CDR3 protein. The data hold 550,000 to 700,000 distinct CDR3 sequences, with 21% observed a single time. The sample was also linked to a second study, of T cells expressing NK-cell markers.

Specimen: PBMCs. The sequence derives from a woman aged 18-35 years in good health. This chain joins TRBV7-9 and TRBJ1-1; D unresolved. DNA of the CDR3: TGTGCCAGCAGCTTAGCGGTGGCTGAAGCTTTCTTT. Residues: CASSLAVAEAFF.